This T cell receptor beta chain was observed in a study of blood T cells in healthy people across ages. Study-wide results and limits: More naive CD4+ cells and higher diversity marked long-lived donors relative to aged donors.

For this clonotype: Its antigen is not known.

A sample-barcoded 5' primer and a J-beta primer mix were used in a second PCR of about 6 to 12 cycles. TCRdb processed the 5' RACE reads anew with MiXCR; each CDR3 protein has one entry. This repertoire shows 800,000 to 1,300,000 distinct CDR3 sequences, 20% to 25% found once; its top ten account for around 0.75%. The CDR3 extends over 15 amino acids. V dropped 2 bases and J dropped 5 bases, with 16 bases sitting between them. Germline values: CDR1 MDHEN, CDR2 SYDVKM. Each donor's blood draw was ten milliliters of peripheral blood. This sample was shared with a second study, whose subject was T cells of mothers and their children. That publication notes: A slight, non-significant increase in overlap was found for related mother-child pairs relative to unrelated pairs.

The sample consisted of blood. This receptor was obtained from a girl between 2 and 10 years old in good health. The V call is TRBV28, the J call TRBJ2-7, with TRBD1 as a possible D gene (6 bases). The CDR3 DNA sequence: TGTGCCAGCAGTTTAGCGAGTACAGGGATCGACGAGCAGTACTTC. Amino acids: CASSLASTGIDEQYF.